These T cell receptor beta chains were read from a single sample in a study of cytomegalovirus exposure and HLA in healthy donors. Measured with immunoSEQ multiplex PCR; TCRdb has only the in-frame clones, and not every one. The ten most abundant clones cover less than 0.6% of a sample with roughly 84,000 clones. Input material: PBMCs. These receptors were obtained from a man aged 45 to 65 in good health and CMV-seronegative. Both conserved end residues are part of each CDR3. The order of the fields is J gene, V gene, D gene, CDR3 length, CDR3 protein, CDR3 DNA. A D gene is named only where the DNA matches it firmly.

J: TRBJ2-3
V: TRBV4-2
D: NA
length: 15
CDR3: CASSQDGVRGDTQYF
DNA: TGTGCCAGCAGCCAAGATGGGGTCAGGGGAGATACGCAGTATTTT

J: TRBJ1-2
V: TRBV18
D: NA
length: 15
CDR3: CASSPNPGRDYGYTF
DNA: TGTGCCAGCTCACCCAACCCGGGGAGGGACTATGGCTACACCTTC

J: TRBJ2-3
V: TRBV28
D: TRBD2
length: 13
CDR3: CAAAGGPTDTQYF
DNA: TGTGCCGCGGCGGGGGGTCCCACAGATACGCAGTATTTT

J: TRBJ2-5
V: TRBV10-1
D: NA
length: 15
CDR3: CASSEGLLGRETQYF
DNA: TGCGCCAGCAGTGAAGGGCTGCTGGGGCGGGAGACCCAGTACTTC

J: TRBJ2-3
V: TRBV18
D: TRBD2
length: 16
CDR3: CASSPRGGRGTDTQYF
DNA: TGTGCCAGCTCACCTCGGGGAGGGAGGGGCACAGATACGCAGTATTTT

J: TRBJ1-1
V: TRBV19
D: NA
length: 14
CDR3: CASRRGTVNTEAFF
DNA: TGTGCCAGTAGACGGGGGACTGTGAACACTGAAGCTTTCTTT

J: TRBJ2-7
V: TRBV5-6
D: TRBD1
length: 13
CDR3: CASSLTGGYEQYF
DNA: TGTGCCAGCAGCTTGACAGGGGGCTACGAGCAGTACTTC

J: TRBJ2-5
V: TRBV14
D: TRBD2
length: 16
CDR3: CASSQGLAGDTETQYF
DNA: TGTGCCAGCAGCCAAGGCCTAGCGGGGGACACGGAGACCCAGTACTTC

J: TRBJ2-7
V: TRBV11-2
D: NA
length: 14
CDR3: CASSLSGSSYEQYF
DNA: TGTGCCAGCAGCTTATCGGGGAGCTCCTACGAGCAGTACTTC

J: TRBJ1-2
V: TRBV11-1
D: TRBD1
length: 13
CDR3: CASSPQGGSGYTF
DNA: TGTGCCAGCAGCCCCCAGGGGGGAAGTGGCTACACCTTC

J: TRBJ2-7
V: TRBV2
D: TRBD2
length: 16
CDR3: CASSGGPASGGYEQYF
DNA: TGTGCCAGCAGTGGAGGTCCAGCTAGCGGGGGGTACGAGCAGTACTTC

J: TRBJ2-3
V: TRBV6-6
D: NA
length: 15
CDR3: CASRPGGTSTDTQYF
DNA: TGTGCCAGCAGGCCCGGAGGGACTAGCACAGATACGCAGTATTTT

J: TRBJ1-1
V: TRBV7-9
D: NA
length: 14
CDR3: CASSFATSNTEAFF
DNA: TGTGCCAGCAGCTTTGCGACATCCAACACTGAAGCTTTCTTT

J: TRBJ2-3
V: TRBV9
D: TRBD2
length: 13
CDR3: CASSVGTSGDQYF
DNA: TGTGCCAGCAGCGTAGGGACTAGCGGGGATCAGTATTTT

J: TRBJ2-5
V: TRBV7-3
D: NA
length: 13
CDR3: CASSLTDRETQYF
DNA: TGTGCCAGCAGCTTAACGGACAGAGAGACCCAGTACTTC

J: TRBJ2-7
V: TRBV7-8
D: TRBD1
length: 15
CDR3: CASSLRQGADYEQYF
DNA: TGTGCCAGCAGCCTTAGACAGGGGGCAGACTACGAGCAGTACTTC

J: TRBJ2-2
V: TRBV11-2
D: NA
length: 14
CDR3: CASSYTGQTGELFF
DNA: TGTGCCAGCAGCTATACTGGACAGACAGGGGAGCTGTTTTTT

J: TRBJ2-7
V: TRBV7-2
D: TRBD2
length: 15
CDR3: CASSPGGASSYEQYF
DNA: TGTGCCAGCAGCCCCGGGGGGGCCAGCTCCTACGAGCAGTACTTC

J: TRBJ2-7
V: TRBV10-1
D: TRBD2
length: 15
CDR3: CASSEGGAGVYEQYF
DNA: TGCGCCAGCAGTGAAGGCGGAGCGGGGGTATACGAGCAGTACTTC

J: TRBJ1-4
V: TRBV19
D: TRBD1
length: 15
CDR3: CASTLLQGVGEKLFF
DNA: TGTGCCAGTACCCTCCTCCAGGGGGTCGGAGAAAAACTGTTTTTT

J: TRBJ1-5
V: TRBV18
D: NA
length: 15
CDR3: CASSEAGRYHQPQHF
DNA: TGTGCCAGCTCAGAAGCAGGGAGGTACCATCAGCCCCAGCATTTT

J: TRBJ2-5
V: TRBV9
D: TRBD1
length: 14
CDR3: CASSSRTGPETQYF
DNA: TGTGCCAGCAGCTCGAGGACAGGGCCAGAGACCCAGTACTTC

J: TRBJ2-5
V: TRBV7-6
D: TRBD1
length: 14
CDR3: CASSPRQGRETQYF
DNA: TGTGCCAGCAGCCCTCGACAGGGCAGAGAGACCCAGTACTTC

J: TRBJ1-5
V: TRBV6-1
D: TRBD1
length: 14
CDR3: CASSFQGGGQPQHF
DNA: TGTGCCAGCAGTTTCCAGGGGGGTGGGCAGCCCCAGCATTTT

J: TRBJ2-3
V: TRBV6-4
D: NA
length: 15
CDR3: CASSPTGHSTDTQYF
DNA: TGTGCCAGCAGTCCAACGGGACACTCGACAGATACGCAGTATTTT